Listed here are 2 T cell receptor beta chains from one sample, sequenced in a study of T cells in Graves' hyperthyroidism and ophthalmopathy. Amplification yielded TCR beta CDR3 regions, with RNA transcripts as the source. During a first-round RT-PCR of the TCR CDR3, the HTBI primer set was used. MiXCR, applied by TCRdb to the multiplex PCR reads, yields one record per CDR3 protein. Among around 800,000 distinct CDR3 sequences listed, over 35% were seen once. Sequenced material: blood. These receptors originate from a young man with Graves' hyperthyroidism.

A single count supports this clonotype. The rearrangement links TRBV29-1 to TRBJ2-1, with 7 bases fitting TRBD2. Germline loops: CDR1 SQVTM, CDR2 ANQGSEA. The CDR3 sequence is 13 residues long. The CDR3: CTPSIGGYNEQFF. The DNA of the CDR3 is TGCACCCCCTCAATCGGGGGGTACAATGAGCAGTTCTTC.

As for this clonotype: A clone one base away is much larger, so this may be a read error. CDR3 bases: TGCCGTGCTAGACTCCTCGAGCAGTACTTC. It translates to CRARLLEQYF. V is TRBV20-1 and J is TRBJ2-7; D gene unclear. Germline CDR1 reads DFQATT; CDR2 reads SNEGSKA (reference sequence). This CDR3 has 10 amino acids.